These T cell receptor beta chains were read from a single sample in a study of T cells after yellow fever vaccination. One entry per CDR3 protein, called by TCRdb with MiXCR from the 5' RACE reads. The sample lists about 26,000 distinct CDR3 sequences, roughly 4.5% seen once, with about 38% in the top ten. The material sequenced was PBMCs, either bulk or a sorted T-cell subset (CD4+, CD8+, memory, or dextramer-sorted; not recorded which), taken on the day of the yellow fever booster vaccination. All receptors derive from a man aged 18 to 29 who received the YFV17D yellow fever vaccine. Both conserved end residues are part of each CDR3. The D gene is left open where the match is weak. Expanded clones get a size class; other rows say once, few or many, or leave the size out.

V	size	D	J	DNA	CDR3
TRBV3-1	few	NA	TRBJ2-3	TGTGCCAGCAAAGGGGCCTCCTCAGCAGATACGCAGTATTTT	CASKGASSADTQYF
TRBV20-1	many	NA	TRBJ2-1	TGCAGTGCTAGAGATGTGGGGAGCTCCTACAATGAGCAGTTCTTC	CSARDVGSSYNEQFF
TRBV11-3	many	TRBD1	TRBJ1-1	TGTGCCAGCAGCGGCGCCCCAGGGGGCAATGCTTTCTTT	CASSGAPGGNAFF
TRBV20-1	many	TRBD1	TRBJ1-2	TGCAGTGCTAGATCCCGGGACAGAGGCAACTATGGCTACACCTTC	CSARSRDRGNYGYTF
TRBV4-2	many	NA	TRBJ2-5	TGTGCCAGCAGCCAAGTCCATGGTGTCTCGACAGGAGAGACCCAGTACTTC	CASSQVHGVSTGETQYF
TRBV28	many	NA	TRBJ2-5	TGTGCCAGCACGGGCAGGGTCGAGACCCAGTACTTC	CASTGRVETQYF
TRBV6-5	many	TRBD1	TRBJ1-2	TGTGCCAGCAGTCCCGGACAGGGCGGAAAAGGCTACACCTTC	CASSPGQGGKGYTF
TRBV9	many	NA	TRBJ2-5	TGTGCCAGCACCGTGTTAGGACAACCACAAGAGACCCAGTACTTC	CASTVLGQPQETQYF
TRBV4-2	many	NA	TRBJ1-4	TGTGCCAGCAGCCTAGACAGGCACGAAAAACTGTTTTTT	CASSLDRHEKLFF
TRBV6-2/TRBV6-3	many	NA	TRBJ2-3	TGTGCCAGCAGTTACATACAGTCCAGCACAGATACGCAGTATTTT	CASSYIQSSTDTQYF
TRBV20-1	many	TRBD2	TRBJ2-7	TGCAGTGCTAGGGATACTAGCGGGGGAGGAAAGCAGTACTTC	CSARDTSGGGKQYF
TRBV7-2	many	NA	TRBJ2-7	TGTGCCAGCAGTCGGGCAGGGTTAGAGGAGCAGTACTTC	CASSRAGLEEQYF
TRBV7-2	NA	TRBD2	TRBJ2-3	TGTGCCAGCAGCTTAGTCGCCCTAGCGGGGGGTAGAGATACGCAGTATTTT	CASSLVALAGGRDTQYF
TRBV7-3	many	TRBD2	TRBJ2-6	TGTGCCAGCAGCGCGGGGGGCTCTGGGGCCAACGTCCTGACTTTC	CASSAGGSGANVLTF
TRBV10-3	many	NA	TRBJ1-1	TGTGCCATCAGTGTCTCGAACACTGAAGCTTTCTTT	CAISVSNTEAFF
TRBV4-2	many	TRBD2	TRBJ2-3	TGTGCCAGCAGCCAAGGGAGCGGGGGGGCAGATACGCAGTATTTT	CASSQGSGGADTQYF
TRBV7-2	medium-sized	TRBD1	TRBJ2-3	TGTGCCAGCAGCCCGGACAGGAACACAGATACGCAGTATTTT	CASSPDRNTDTQYF
TRBV10-3	many	TRBD2	TRBJ2-5	TGTGCCATCAGTGAAGGCGGGGGGGCCCGTGAGACCCAGTACTTC	CAISEGGGARETQYF
TRBV5-1	many	NA	TRBJ1-1	TGCGCCAGCAGCTTCATCCGGGACAAAACCGAAGCTTTCTTT	CASSFIRDKTEAFF
TRBV4-3	many	TRBD1	TRBJ1-2	TGCGCCAGCAGCCAAGATCGAGGGGGCGGAAATGGCTACACCTTC	CASSQDRGGGNGYTF
TRBV5-1	many	NA	TRBJ1-5	TGCGCCAGCAGCAGAGATTTAGAGCAGCCCCAGCATTTT	CASSRDLEQPQHF
TRBV5-1	NA	NA	TRBJ1-2	TGCGCCAGCAGCCCTGCTACGAACTATGGCTACACCTTC	CASSPATNYGYTF
TRBV15	many	NA	TRBJ1-1	TGTGCCACCAGCAGACTTGGTAGAGAGAACACTGAAGCTTTCTTT	CATSRLGRENTEAFF
TRBV5-6	many	TRBD1	TRBJ1-2	TGTGCCAGCAGCCCGCGGACAGGGGCTAACTATGGCTACACCTTC	CASSPRTGANYGYTF
TRBV10-3	medium-sized	NA	TRBJ2-6	TGTGCCATCAGTGAGCCTAGGGCAGGGTTCGTCCTGACTTTC	CAISEPRAGFVLTF
TRBV7-2	many	NA	TRBJ2-3	TGTGCCAGCAGCTCCCCCGGACACCACACAGATACGCAGTATTTT	CASSSPGHHTDTQYF
TRBV5-1	NA	TRBD1	TRBJ2-3	TGCGCCAGCAGCCAGACAGGGGGCGCAGATACGCAGTATTTT	CASSQTGGADTQYF
TRBV20-1	many	NA	TRBJ1-5	TGCAGTGCTAGACCGGGAGGTCAGCCCCAGCATTTT	CSARPGGQPQHF
TRBV6-1	NA	NA	TRBJ2-2	TGTGCCAGCAGGCATGGACCAAGGGGCACCGGGGAGCTGTTTTTT	CASRHGPRGTGELFF
TRBV20-1	many	NA	TRBJ1-2	TGCAGTGCCCTACCCGGCTACACCTTC	CSALPGYTF
TRBV20-1	many	TRBD1	TRBJ1-2	TGCGTCCTTTGGGAGGGGGCTAGCTACACCTTC	CVLWEGASYTF
TRBV5-6	many	NA	TRBJ2-3	TGTGCCAGCAGCTGGGTCATGGGCGGGGGCACAGATACGCAGTATTTT	CASSWVMGGGTDTQYF
TRBV6-5	many	NA	TRBJ2-1	TGTGCCAGCAGTTACCGGGGGACCACGGGGAATGAGCAGTTCTTC	CASSYRGTTGNEQFF
TRBV20-1	many	NA	TRBJ1-2	TGCAGTGCTGGGACCTATGGCTACACCTTC	CSAGTYGYTF
TRBV12-3/TRBV12-4	NA	NA	TRBJ1-5	TGTGCCAGCAGTCCCTTTGCGGGGTACAGCAATCAGCCCCAGCATTTT	CASSPFAGYSNQPQHF
TRBV15	few	NA	TRBJ2-1	TGTGCCACCAGCAGCTTTACCGGGACGGGGGGCGATGAGCAGTTCTTC	CATSSFTGTGGDEQFF
TRBV7-8	many	TRBD1	TRBJ1-5	TGTGCCAGCAGCCCCAGGGACAGGAGTGGATATAGCAATCAGCCCCAGCATTTT	CASSPRDRSGYSNQPQHF
TRBV11-2	NA	NA	TRBJ2-1	TGTGCCAGCAGCTTACTAGTGGCGACTCTAAATGAGCAGTTCTTC	CASSLLVATLNEQFF
TRBV4-1	many	NA	TRBJ1-2	TGCGCCAGCAGCCAAGAGGGGTATGGCTACACCTTC	CASSQEGYGYTF
TRBV12-3/TRBV12-4	NA	TRBD1	TRBJ2-1	TGTGCCAGCAGTTTGACACAGGGGGCCCTCTCCTACAATGAGCAGTTCTTC	CASSLTQGALSYNEQFF
TRBV7-2	few	NA	TRBJ2-1	TGTGCCAGCAGCTTATTCCGGGGATCCTACAATGAGCAGTTCTTC	CASSLFRGSYNEQFF
TRBV27	many	NA	TRBJ2-1	TGTGCCAGCAGTTTCTCCTACAATGAGCAGTTCTTC	CASSFSYNEQFF
TRBV10-3	many	TRBD2	TRBJ2-5	TGTGCCATCAGTGGTACCACGGGGGGACGACAAGAGACCCAGTACTTC	CAISGTTGGRQETQYF
TRBV12-3/TRBV12-4	many	NA	TRBJ2-5	TGTGCCAGCAGTTTCCGGGGGACCCAAGAGACCCAGTACTTC	CASSFRGTQETQYF
TRBV5-1	many	NA	TRBJ2-7	TGCGCCAGCAGCTTGGACAGCGATTCCTACGAGCAGTACTTC	CASSLDSDSYEQYF
TRBV4-1	NA	NA	TRBJ2-1	TGCGCCAGCAGCTCAAAGACCAGAAACAATGAGCAGTTCTTC	CASSSKTRNNEQFF
TRBV5-1	many	NA	TRBJ2-3	TGCGCCAGCAGCCCTGACCCTAGCACAGATACGCAGTATTTT	CASSPDPSTDTQYF
TRBV5-1	many	NA	TRBJ1-6	TGCGCCAGCAGCCTTGGACTTGCCGTCGGTTCACCCCTCCACTTT	CASSLGLAVGSPLHF
TRBV15	many	NA	TRBJ1-3	TGTGCCACCAGCAGAGTTTTCGGGGAAGGAAACACCATATATTTT	CATSRVFGEGNTIYF
TRBV30	medium-sized	NA	TRBJ2-7	TGTGCCTGGAGTGTACAGGTCCAGTACGAGCAGTACTTC	CAWSVQVQYEQYF
TRBV20-1	many	NA	TRBJ1-1	TGCAGTGCTAGAGATCCGGACAGAATCACTGAAGCTTTCTTT	CSARDPDRITEAFF
TRBV20-1	few	NA	TRBJ1-6	TGCAGTGCTAGAGATGGGCAGACGGACTATTCACCCCTCCACTTT	CSARDGQTDYSPLHF
TRBV7-9	many	NA	TRBJ2-2	TGTGCCAGCAGCCAGGGCCCGAACACCGGGGAGCTGTTTTTT	CASSQGPNTGELFF
TRBV20-1	many	TRBD1	TRBJ1-2	TGCAGTCCAAACTCGGACAGGGGTTTTGGCTACACCTTC	CSPNSDRGFGYTF
TRBV4-1	many	NA	TRBJ2-3	TGCGCCAGCAGCCAATACTGGGACGGGCGGGGCAATACGCAGTATTTT	CASSQYWDGRGNTQYF
TRBV28	many	NA	TRBJ2-7	TGTGCCAGCAGCACGCAGGGGCAGGGGATCTACGAGCAGTACTTC	CASSTQGQGIYEQYF
TRBV10-2	many	TRBD1	TRBJ1-3	TGCGCCAGCAGCGGGAGGACAGGATGGCCTGGAAACACCATATATTTT	CASSGRTGWPGNTIYF
TRBV7-9	many	NA	TRBJ2-1	TGTGCCAGCCGCAGGGAGGAGGGCAATGAGCAGTTCTTC	CASRREEGNEQFF
TRBV12-3/TRBV12-4	many	NA	TRBJ1-6	TGTGCCAGCAGCCCGAGGGGGGATACCTATAATTCACCCCTCCACTTT	CASSPRGDTYNSPLHF